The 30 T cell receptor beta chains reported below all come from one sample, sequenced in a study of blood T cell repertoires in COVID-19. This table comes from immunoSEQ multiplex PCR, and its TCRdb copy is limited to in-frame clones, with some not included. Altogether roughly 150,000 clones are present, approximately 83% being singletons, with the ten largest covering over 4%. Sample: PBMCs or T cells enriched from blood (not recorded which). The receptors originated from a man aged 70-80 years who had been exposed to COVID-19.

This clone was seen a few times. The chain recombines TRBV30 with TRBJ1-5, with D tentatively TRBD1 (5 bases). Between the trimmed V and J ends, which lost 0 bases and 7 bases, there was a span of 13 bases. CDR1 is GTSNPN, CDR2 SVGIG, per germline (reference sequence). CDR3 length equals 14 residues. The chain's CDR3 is CAWSVPGVNQPQHF. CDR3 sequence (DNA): TGTGCCTGGAGTGTTCCGGGGGTAAACCAGCCCCAGCATTTT.

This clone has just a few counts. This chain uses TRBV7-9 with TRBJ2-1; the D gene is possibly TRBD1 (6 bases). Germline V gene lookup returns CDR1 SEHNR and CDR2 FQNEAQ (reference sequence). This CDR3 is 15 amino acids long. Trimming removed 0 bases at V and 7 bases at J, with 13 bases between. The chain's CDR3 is CASSLAQGWGNEQFF. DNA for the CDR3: TGTGCCAGCAGCTTAGCCCAGGGGTGGGGGAATGAGCAGTTCTTC.

DNA of the CDR3: TGTGCCAGCAGCCCCTCAAAAGACAGCTATGGCTACACCTTC. It is translated as CASSPSKDSYGYTF. The chain uses TRBV7-2 and TRBJ1-2; a weak D match, TRBD1 (5 bases). The CDR3 covers 14 residues. V was cut by 5 bases and J by 4 bases, with 14 bases left in between. The germline V gene has CDR1 SGHTA and CDR2 FQGNSA.

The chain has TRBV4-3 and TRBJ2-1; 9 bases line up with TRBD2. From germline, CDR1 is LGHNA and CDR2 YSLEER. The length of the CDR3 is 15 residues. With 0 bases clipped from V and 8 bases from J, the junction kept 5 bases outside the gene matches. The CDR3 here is CASSQEGGRADEQFF. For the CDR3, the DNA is TGCGCCAGCAGCCAAGAGGGCGGGAGGGCTGATGAGCAGTTCTTC.

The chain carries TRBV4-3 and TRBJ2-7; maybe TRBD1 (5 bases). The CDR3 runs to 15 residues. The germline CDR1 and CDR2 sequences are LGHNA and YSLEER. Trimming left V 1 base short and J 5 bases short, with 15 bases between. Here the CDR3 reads CASSQASAGNHEQYF. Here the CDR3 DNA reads TGCGCCAGCAGCCAAGCCTCAGCAGGGAACCACGAGCAGTACTTC.

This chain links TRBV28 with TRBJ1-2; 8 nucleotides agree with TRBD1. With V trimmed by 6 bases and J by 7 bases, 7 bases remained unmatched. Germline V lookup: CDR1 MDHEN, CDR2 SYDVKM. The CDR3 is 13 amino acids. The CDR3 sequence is CASSSGQGGGYTF. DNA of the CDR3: TGTGCCAGCAGCTCCGGACAGGGAGGTGGCTACACCTTC.

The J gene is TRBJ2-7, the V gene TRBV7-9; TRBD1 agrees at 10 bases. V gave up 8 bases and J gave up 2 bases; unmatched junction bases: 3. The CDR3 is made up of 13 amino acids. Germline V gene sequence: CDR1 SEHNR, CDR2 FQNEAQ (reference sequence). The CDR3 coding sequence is TGTGCCAGCTCTGACAGGGGGCCCTACGAGCAGTACTTC. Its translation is CASSDRGPYEQYF.

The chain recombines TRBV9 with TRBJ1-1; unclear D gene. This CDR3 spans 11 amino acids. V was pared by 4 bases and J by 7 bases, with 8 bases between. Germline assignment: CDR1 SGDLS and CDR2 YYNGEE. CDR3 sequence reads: CASSTGVEAFF. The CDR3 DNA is TGTGCCAGCAGCACGGGAGTTGAAGCTTTCTTT.

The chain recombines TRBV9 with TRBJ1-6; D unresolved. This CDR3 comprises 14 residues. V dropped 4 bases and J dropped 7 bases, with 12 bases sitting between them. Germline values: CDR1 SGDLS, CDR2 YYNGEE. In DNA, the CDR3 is TGTGCCAGCAGCTCGGCGGTGGAGAATTCACCCCTCCACTTT. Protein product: CASSSAVENSPLHF.

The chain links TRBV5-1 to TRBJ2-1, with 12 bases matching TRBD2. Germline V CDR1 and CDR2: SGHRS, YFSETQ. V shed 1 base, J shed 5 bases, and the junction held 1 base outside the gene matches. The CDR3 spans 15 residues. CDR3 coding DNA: TGCGCCAGCAGCTTGACTAGCGGGGGGAACAATGAGCAGTTCTTC. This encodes CASSLTSGGNNEQFF.

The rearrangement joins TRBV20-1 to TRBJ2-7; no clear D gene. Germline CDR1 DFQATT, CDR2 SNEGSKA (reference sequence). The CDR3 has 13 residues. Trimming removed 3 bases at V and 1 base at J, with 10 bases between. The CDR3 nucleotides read TGCAGTGCTAGTGACATCCAATCCTACGAGCAGTACTTC. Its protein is CSASDIQSYEQYF.

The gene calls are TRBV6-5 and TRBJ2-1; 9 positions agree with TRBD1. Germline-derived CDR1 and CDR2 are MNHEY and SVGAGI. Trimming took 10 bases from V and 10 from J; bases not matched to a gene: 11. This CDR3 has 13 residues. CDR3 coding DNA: TGTGCCACTAAGGGGACAGGGATTTGGGAGCAGTTCTTC. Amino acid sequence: CATKGTGIWEQFF.

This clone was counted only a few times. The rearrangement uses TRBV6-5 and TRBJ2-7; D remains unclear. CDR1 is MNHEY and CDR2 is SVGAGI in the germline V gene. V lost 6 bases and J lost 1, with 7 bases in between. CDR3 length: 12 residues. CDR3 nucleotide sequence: TGTGCCAGCAGCCTCAGATCCTACGAGCAGTACTTC. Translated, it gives CASSLRSYEQYF.

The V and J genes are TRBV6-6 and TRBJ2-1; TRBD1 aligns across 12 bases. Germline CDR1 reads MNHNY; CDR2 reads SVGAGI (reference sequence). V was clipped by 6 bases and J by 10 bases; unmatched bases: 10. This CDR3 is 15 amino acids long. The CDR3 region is CASSLPGTGGAEQFF. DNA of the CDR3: TGTGCCAGCAGCTTACCCGGGACAGGGGGCGCGGAGCAGTTCTTC.

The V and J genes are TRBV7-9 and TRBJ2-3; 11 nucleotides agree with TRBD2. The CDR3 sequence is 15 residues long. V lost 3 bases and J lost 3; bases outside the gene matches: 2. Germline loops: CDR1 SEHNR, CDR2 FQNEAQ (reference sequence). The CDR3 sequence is CASSFVAGGTDTQYF. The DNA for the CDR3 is TGTGCCAGCAGCTTCGTAGCGGGGGGGACAGATACGCAGTATTTT.

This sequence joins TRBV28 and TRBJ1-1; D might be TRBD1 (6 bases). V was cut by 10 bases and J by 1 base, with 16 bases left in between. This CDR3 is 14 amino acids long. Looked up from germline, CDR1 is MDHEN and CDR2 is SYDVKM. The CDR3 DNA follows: TGTGCCACATGGGGGGGGCAGCGGAACACTGAAGCTTTCTTT. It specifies CATWGGQRNTEAFF.

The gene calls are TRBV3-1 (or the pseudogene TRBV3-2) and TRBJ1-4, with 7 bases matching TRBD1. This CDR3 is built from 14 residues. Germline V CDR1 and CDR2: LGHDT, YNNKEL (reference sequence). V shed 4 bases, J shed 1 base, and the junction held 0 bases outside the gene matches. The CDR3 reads CASSRQGTNEKLFF. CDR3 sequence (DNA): TGTGCCAGCAGCCGACAGGGAACTAATGAAAAACTGTTTTTT.

CDR3 residues: CASCIGGSLNEQYF. As DNA, the CDR3 is TGCGCCAGCTGTATCGGAGGTTCTCTGAACGAGCAGTACTTC. V usage is TRBV5-1 and J usage is TRBJ2-7; possible D gene TRBD2, 5 bases. CDR1 and CDR2 (germline): SGHRS, YFSETQ. The V end was cut by 7 bases, the J end by 5 bases, with 19 bases between. The CDR3 spans 14 residues.

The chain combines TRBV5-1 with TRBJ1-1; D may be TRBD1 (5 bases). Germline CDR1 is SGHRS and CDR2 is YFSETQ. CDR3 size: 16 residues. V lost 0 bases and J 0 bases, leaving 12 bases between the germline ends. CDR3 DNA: TGCGCCAGCAGCTTGGTGGCAGGGTTCGTGAACACTGAAGCTTTCTTT. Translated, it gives CASSLVAGFVNTEAFF. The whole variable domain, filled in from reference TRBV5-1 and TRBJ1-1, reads KAGVTQTPRYLIKTRGQQVTLSCSPISGHRSVSWYQQTPGQGLQFLFEYFSETQRNKGNFPGRFSGRQFSNSRSEMNVSTLELGDSALYLCASSLVAGFVNTEAFFGQGTRLTVV.

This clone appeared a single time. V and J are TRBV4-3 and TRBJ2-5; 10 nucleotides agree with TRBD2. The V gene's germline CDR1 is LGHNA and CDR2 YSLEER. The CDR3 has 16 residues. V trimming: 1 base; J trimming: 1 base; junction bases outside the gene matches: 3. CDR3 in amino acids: CASSQGLAGPQETQYF. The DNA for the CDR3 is TGCGCCAGCAGCCAAGGACTAGCGGGCCCCCAAGAGACCCAGTACTTC.

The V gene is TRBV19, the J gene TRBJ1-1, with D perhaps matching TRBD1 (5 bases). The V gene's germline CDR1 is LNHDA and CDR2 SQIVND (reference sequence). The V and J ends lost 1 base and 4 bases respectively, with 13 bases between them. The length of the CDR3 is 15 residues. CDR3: CASSIGQGRPTEAFF. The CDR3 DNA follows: TGTGCCAGTAGTATAGGGCAGGGTAGGCCCACTGAAGCTTTCTTT.

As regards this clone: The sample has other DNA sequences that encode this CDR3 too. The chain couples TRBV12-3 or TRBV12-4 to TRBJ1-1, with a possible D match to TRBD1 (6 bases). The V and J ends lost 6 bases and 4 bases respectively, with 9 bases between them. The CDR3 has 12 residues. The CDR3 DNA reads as TGTGCCAGCAGCCTCAGGGGCACTGAAGCTTTCTTT. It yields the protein CASSLRGTEAFF.

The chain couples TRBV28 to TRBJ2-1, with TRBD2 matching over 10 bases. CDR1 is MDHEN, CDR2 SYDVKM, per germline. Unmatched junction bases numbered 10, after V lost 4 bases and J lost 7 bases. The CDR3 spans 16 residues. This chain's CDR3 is CASSYGLAVRKNEQFF. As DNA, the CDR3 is TGTGCCAGCAGTTATGGACTAGCGGTTAGAAAAAATGAGCAGTTCTTC. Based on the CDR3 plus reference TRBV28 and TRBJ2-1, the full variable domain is DVKVTQSSRYLVKRTGEKVFLECVQDMDHENMFWYRQDPGLGLRLIYFSYDVKMKEKGDIPEGYSVSREKKERFSLILESASTNQTSMYLCASSYGLAVRKNEQFFGPGTRLTVL.

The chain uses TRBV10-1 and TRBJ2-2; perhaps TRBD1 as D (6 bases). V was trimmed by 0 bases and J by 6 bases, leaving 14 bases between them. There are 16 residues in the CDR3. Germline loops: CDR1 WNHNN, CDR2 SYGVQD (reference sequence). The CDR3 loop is CASSESRGKGAGELFF. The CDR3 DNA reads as TGCGCCAGCAGTGAGTCAAGGGGCAAGGGGGCCGGGGAGCTGTTTTTT.

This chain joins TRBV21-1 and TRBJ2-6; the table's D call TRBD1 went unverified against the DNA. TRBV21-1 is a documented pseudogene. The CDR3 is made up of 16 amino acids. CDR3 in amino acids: CASSTGQGTGANVLTF. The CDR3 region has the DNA TGTGCCAGCAGCACAGGACAGGGCACTGGGGCCAACGTCCTGACTTTC.

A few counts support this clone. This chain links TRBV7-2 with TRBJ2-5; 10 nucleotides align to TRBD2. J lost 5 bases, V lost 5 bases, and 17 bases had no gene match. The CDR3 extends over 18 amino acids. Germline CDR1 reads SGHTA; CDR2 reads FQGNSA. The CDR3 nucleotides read TGTGCCAGCAGCCTTCGCTGGGCCGCTAGCGGGAGAGATGAGACCCAGTACTTC. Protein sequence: CASSLRWAASGRDETQYF.

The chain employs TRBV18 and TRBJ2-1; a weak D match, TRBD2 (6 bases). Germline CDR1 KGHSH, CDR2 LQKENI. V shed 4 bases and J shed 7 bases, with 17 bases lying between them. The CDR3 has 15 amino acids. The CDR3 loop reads CASSRAIRGWNEQFF. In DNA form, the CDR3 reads TGTGCCAGCTCACGGGCAATACGGGGGTGGAATGAGCAGTTCTTC.

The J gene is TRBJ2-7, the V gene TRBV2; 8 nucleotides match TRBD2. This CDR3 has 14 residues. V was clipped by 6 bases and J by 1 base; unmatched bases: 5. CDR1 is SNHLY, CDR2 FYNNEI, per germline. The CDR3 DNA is TGTGCCAGCAGAGGACTAGCCACTTCCTACGAGCAGTACTTC. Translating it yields CASRGLATSYEQYF.

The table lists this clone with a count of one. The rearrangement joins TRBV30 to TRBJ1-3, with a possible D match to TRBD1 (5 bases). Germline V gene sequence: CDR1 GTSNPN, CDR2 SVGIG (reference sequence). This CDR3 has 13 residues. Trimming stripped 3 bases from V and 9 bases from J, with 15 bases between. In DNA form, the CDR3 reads TGTGCCTGGAGAGGGGCGACCGCTTCCACCATATATTTT. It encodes CAWRGATASTIYF. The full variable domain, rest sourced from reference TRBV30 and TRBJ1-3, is SQTIHQWPATLVQPVGSPLSLECTVEGTSNPNLYWYRQAAGRGLQLLFYSVGIGQISSEVPQNLSASRPQDRQFILSSKKLLLSDSGFYLCAWRGATASTIYFGEGSWLTVV.

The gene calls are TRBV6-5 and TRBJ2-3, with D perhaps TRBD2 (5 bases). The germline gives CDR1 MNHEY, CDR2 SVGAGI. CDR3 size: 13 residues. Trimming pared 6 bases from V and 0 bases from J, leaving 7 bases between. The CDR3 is CASSGISTDTQYF. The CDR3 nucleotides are TGTGCCAGCAGCGGGATCAGCACAGATACGCAGTATTTT.